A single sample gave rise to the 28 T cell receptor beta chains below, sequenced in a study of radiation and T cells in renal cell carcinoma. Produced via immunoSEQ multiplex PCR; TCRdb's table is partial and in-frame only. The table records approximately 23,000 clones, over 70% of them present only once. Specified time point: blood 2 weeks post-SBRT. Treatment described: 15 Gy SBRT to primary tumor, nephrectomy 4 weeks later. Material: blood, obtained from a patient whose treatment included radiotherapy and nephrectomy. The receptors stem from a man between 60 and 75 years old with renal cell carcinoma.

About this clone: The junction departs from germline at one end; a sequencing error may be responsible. The CDR3 sequence is CASTTSGETRYF. CDR3 coding DNA: TGTGCCAGCACTACTAGTGGGGAGACCCGGTACTTC. The chain links TRBV2 to TRBJ2-5, with D maybe TRBD2 (5 bases). The germline V gene encodes CDR1 SNHLY and CDR2 FYNNEI. CDR3 length: 12 residues.

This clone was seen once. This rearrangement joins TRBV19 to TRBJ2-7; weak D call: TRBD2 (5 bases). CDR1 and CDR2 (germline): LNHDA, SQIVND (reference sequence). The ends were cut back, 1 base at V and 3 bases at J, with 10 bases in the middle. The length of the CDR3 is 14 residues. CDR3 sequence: CASSIGGGSYEQYF. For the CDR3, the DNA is TGTGCCAGTAGTATAGGAGGTGGGAGCTACGAGCAGTACTTC.

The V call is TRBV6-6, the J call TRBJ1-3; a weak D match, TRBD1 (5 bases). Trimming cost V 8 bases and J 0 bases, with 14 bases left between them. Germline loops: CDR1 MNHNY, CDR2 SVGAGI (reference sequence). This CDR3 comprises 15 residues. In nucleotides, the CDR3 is TGTGCCAGCGAACCTTCCGGGGCCTCTGGAAACACCATATATTTT. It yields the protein CASEPSGASGNTIYF.

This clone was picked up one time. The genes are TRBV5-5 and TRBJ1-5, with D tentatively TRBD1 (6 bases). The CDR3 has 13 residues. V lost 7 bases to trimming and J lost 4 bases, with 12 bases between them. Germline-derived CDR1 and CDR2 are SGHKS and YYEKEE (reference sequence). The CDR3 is CASGPTGNQPQHF. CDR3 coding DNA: TGTGCCAGCGGCCCCACAGGGAATCAGCCCCAGCATTTT.

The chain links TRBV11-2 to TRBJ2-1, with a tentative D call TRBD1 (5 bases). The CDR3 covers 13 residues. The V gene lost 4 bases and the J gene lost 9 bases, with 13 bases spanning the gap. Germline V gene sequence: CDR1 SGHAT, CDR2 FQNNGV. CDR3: CASSSALGLEQFF. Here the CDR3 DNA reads TGTGCCAGCAGCTCCGCACTGGGGCTTGAGCAGTTCTTC.

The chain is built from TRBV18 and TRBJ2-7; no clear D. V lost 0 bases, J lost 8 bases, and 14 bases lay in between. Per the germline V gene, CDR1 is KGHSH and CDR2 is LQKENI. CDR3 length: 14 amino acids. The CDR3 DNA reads TGTGCCAGCTCACCACCGGACGGAACAACGAAGCAGTACTTC. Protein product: CASSPPDGTTKQYF.

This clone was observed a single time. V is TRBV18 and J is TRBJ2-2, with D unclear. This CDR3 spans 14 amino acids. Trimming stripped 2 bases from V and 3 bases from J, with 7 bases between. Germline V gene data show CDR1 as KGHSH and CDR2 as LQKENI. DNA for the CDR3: TGTGCCAGCTCACCAGGCGCTGACACCGGGGAGCTGTTTTTT. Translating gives CASSPGADTGELFF.

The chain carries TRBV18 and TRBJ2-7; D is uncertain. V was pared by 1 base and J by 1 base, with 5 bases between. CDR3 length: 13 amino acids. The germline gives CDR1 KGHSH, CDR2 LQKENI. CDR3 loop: CASSPLLSYEQYF. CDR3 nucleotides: TGTGCCAGCTCACCACTACTATCCTACGAGCAGTACTTC.

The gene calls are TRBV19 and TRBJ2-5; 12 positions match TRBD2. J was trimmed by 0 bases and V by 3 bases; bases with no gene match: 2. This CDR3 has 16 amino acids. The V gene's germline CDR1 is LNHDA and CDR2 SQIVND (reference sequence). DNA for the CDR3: TGTGCCAGTAGTATTACTAGCGGGAGGCACCAAGAGACCCAGTACTTC. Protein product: CASSITSGRHQETQYF.

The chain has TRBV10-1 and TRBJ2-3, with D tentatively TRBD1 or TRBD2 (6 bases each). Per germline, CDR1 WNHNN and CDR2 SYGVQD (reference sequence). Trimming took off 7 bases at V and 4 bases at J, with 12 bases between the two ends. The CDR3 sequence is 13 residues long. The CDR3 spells CASTGAVADTQYF. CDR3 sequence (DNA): TGCGCCAGCACGGGGGCAGTGGCAGATACGCAGTATTTT.

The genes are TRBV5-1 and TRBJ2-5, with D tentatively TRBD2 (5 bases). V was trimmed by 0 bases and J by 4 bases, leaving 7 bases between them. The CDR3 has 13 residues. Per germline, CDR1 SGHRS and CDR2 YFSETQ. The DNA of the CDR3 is TGCGCCAGCAGCTTGGGGGCGGGAGAGACCCAGTACTTC. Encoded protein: CASSLGAGETQYF.

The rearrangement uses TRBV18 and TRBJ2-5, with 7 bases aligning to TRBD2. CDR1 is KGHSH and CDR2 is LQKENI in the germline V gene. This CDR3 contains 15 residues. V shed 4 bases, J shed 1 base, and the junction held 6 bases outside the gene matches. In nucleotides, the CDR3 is TGTGCCAGCTCACTTGCGGCGGGAGCCCAAGAGACCCAGTACTTC. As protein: CASSLAAGAQETQYF.

CDR3 DNA sequence: TGCGCCAGCAGCCAAGTCCTTACAGGGAGATACCACGAGCAGTACTTC. This encodes CASSQVLTGRYHEQYF. The chain has TRBV4-3 and TRBJ2-7; D is perhaps TRBD1 (6 bases). From germline, CDR1 is LGHNA and CDR2 YSLEER. The CDR3 sequence is 16 residues long. Trimming pared 1 base from V and 5 bases from J, leaving 18 bases between.

This chain's CDR3 is CASSSPVYTGELFF. In DNA form, the CDR3 reads TGTGCCAGCAGCTCGCCGGTATACACCGGGGAGCTGTTTTTT. This chain links TRBV7-2 with TRBJ2-2, with D unclear. Per the germline V gene, CDR1 is SGHTA and CDR2 is FQGNSA. The CDR3 is made up of 14 amino acids. The ends were cut back, 4 bases at V and 3 bases at J, with 9 bases in the middle.

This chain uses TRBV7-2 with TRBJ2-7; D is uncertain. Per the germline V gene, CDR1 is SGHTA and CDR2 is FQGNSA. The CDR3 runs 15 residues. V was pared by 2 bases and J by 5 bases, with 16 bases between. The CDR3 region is CASSLSPRSLNEQYF. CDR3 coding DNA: TGTGCCAGCAGCTTAAGTCCGCGGAGTCTCAACGAGCAGTACTTC.

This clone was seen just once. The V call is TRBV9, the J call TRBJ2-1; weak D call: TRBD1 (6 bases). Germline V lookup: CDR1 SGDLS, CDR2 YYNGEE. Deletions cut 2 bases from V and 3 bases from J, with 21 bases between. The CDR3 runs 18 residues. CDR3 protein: CASSVGGTGLLIYNEQFF. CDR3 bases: TGTGCCAGCAGCGTCGGAGGAACAGGGCTTTTAATCTACAATGAGCAGTTCTTC.

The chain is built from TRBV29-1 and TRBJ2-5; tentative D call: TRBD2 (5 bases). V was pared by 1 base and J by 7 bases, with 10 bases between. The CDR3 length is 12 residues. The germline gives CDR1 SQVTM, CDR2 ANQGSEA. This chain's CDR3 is CSVEAIRGTQYF. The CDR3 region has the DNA TGCAGCGTTGAAGCCATACGGGGGACCCAGTACTTC. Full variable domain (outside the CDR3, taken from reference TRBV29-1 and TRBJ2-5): SAVISQKPSRDICQRGTSLTIQCQVDSQVTMMFWYRQQPGQSLTLIATANQGSEATYESGFVIDKFPISRPNLTFSTLTVSNMSPEDSSIYLCSVEAIRGTQYFGPGTRLLVL.

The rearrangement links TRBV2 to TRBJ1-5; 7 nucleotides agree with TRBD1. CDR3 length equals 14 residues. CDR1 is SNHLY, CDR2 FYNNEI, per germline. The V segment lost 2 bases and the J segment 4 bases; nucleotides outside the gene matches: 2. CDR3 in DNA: TGTGCCAGCAGTGAAAGGACAGGAAATCAGCCCCAGCATTTT. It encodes CASSERTGNQPQHF.

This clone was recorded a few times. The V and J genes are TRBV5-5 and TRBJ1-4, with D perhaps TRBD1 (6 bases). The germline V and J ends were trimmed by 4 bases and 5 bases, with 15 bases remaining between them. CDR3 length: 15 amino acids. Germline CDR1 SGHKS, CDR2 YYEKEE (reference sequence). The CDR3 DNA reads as TGTGCCAGCAGCGCACAGGGTCAGGGAAATGAAAAACTGTTTTTT. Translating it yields CASSAQGQGNEKLFF.

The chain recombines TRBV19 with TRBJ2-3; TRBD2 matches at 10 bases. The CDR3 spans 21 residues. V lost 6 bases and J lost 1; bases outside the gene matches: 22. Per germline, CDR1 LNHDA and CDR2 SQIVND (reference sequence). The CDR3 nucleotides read TGTGCCAGTAGATTTCGGAGGGGCCGCACTAGCGGGGTCCCCGGCACAGATACGCAGTATTTT. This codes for CASRFRRGRTSGVPGTDTQYF.

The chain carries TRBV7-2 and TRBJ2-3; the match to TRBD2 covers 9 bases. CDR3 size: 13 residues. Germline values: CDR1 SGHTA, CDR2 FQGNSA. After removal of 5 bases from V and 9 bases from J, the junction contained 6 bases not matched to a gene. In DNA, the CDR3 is TGTGCCAGCAGCCCTCTAGCGGGGATGACGCAGTATTTT. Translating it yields CASSPLAGMTQYF.

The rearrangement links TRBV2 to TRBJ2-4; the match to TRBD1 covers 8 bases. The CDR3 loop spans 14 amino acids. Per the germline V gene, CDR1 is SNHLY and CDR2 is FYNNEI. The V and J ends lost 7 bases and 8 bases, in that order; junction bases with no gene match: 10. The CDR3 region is CASTEWTGRDIQYF. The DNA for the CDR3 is TGTGCCAGCACCGAGTGGACAGGGCGGGACATTCAGTACTTC.

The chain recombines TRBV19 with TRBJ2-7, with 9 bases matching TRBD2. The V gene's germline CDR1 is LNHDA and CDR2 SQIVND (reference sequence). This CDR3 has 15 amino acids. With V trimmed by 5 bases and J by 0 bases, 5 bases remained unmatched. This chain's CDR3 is CASSPGTSSSYEQYF. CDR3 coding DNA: TGTGCCAGTAGTCCGGGGACTAGCAGCTCCTACGAGCAGTACTTC. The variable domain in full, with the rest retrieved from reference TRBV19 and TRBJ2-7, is DGGITQSPKYLFRKEGQNVTLSCEQNLNHDAMYWYRQDPGQGLRLIYYSQIVNDFQKGDIAEGYSVSREKKESFPLTVTSAQKNPTAFYLCASSPGTSSSYEQYFGPGTRLTVT.

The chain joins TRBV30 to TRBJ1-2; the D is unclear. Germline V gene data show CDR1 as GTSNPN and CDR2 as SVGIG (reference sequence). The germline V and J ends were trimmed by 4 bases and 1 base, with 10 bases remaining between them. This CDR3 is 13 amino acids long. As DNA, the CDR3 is TGTGCCTGGACTCTTGCGCGTAACTATGGCTACACCTTC. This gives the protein CAWTLARNYGYTF.

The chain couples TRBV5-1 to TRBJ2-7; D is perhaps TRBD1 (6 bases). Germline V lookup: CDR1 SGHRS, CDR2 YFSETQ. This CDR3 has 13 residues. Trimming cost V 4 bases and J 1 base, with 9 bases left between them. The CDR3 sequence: CASSIGQSYEQYF. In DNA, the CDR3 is TGCGCCAGCAGCATAGGACAGTCCTACGAGCAGTACTTC.

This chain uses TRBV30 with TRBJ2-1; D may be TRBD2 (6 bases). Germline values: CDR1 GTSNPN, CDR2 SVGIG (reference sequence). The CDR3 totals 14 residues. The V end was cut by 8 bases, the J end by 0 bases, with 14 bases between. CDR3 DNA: TGTGCCCTCGAAGGGACTGGCTCCTACAATGAGCAGTTCTTC. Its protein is CALEGTGSYNEQFF.

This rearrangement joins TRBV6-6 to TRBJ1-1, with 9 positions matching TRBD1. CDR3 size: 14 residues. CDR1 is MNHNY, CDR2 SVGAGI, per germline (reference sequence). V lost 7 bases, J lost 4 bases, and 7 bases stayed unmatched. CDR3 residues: CASNHIQGATEAFF. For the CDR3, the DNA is TGTGCCAGCAACCACATACAGGGGGCCACTGAAGCTTTCTTT.

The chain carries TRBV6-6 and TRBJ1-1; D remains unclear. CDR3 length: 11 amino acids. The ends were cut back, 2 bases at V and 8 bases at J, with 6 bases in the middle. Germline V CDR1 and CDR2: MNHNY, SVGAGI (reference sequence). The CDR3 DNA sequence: TGTGCCAGCAGTTACGTCGGGGAAGCTTTCTTT. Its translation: CASSYVGEAFF.